These 26 T cell receptor beta chains share one sample of origin, sequenced in a study of PD-1 blockade in mismatch repair-deficient tumors. Generated by immunoSEQ multiplex PCR, the TCRdb table keeps only in-frame clones and is missing some. The sample shows roughly 120,000 clones, 85% to 90% of them seen only once. Sequencing was performed on peripheral blood, taken 70 to 72 weeks after starting pembrolizumab. These TCRs come from an adult with mismatch repair-deficient cancer.

The chain combines TRBV27 with TRBJ1-1, with D unclear. The CDR3 contains 13 residues. CDR1 MNHEY and CDR2 SMNVEV come from the germline V gene (reference sequence). V gave up 4 bases and J gave up 4 bases, with 10 bases separating them. Written as DNA, the CDR3 is TGTGCCAGCAGTTCGGGAGGGTTCACTGAAGCTTTCTTT. This translates into CASSSGGFTEAFF.

This chain's CDR3 is CASSGTTNQPQHF. In DNA, the CDR3 is TGTGCCAGTAGTGGGACAACAAATCAGCCCCAGCATTTT. The chain carries TRBV19 and TRBJ1-5; D may be TRBD1 (6 bases). Trimming stripped 5 bases from V and 4 bases from J, with 9 bases between. This CDR3 is 13 amino acids long. The germline V gene encodes CDR1 LNHDA and CDR2 SQIVND (reference sequence).

The gene calls are TRBV28 and TRBJ2-1; 7 nucleotides agree with TRBD1. The CDR3 is 15 amino acids. The germline gives CDR1 MDHEN, CDR2 SYDVKM. The J segment lost 0 bases and the V segment lost 6 bases, leaving 5 bases of the junction unmatched. Here the CDR3 DNA reads TGTGCCAGCAGGGTACAGGGGCCCTCCTACAATGAGCAGTTCTTC. As protein: CASRVQGPSYNEQFF.

V gene TRBV4-1 combines with J gene TRBJ2-2; D ambiguous. The CDR3 has 14 residues. Per the germline V gene, CDR1 is MGHRA and CDR2 is YSYEKL. V dropped 4 bases and J dropped 0 bases, with 6 bases sitting between them. CDR3 coding DNA: TGCGCCAGCAGCCGGACCTCGAACACCGGGGAGCTGTTTTTT. Its translation is CASSRTSNTGELFF.

The chain uses TRBV30 and TRBJ2-2, with D tentatively TRBD1 or TRBD2 (5 bases each). Germline V lookup: CDR1 GTSNPN, CDR2 SVGIG (reference sequence). The CDR3 extends over 16 amino acids. V was cut by 1 base and J by 2 bases, with 14 bases left in between. CDR3 sequence reads: CAWSGGSASNTGELFF. CDR3 nucleotides: TGTGCCTGGAGTGGGGGGTCGGCCAGCAACACCGGGGAGCTGTTTTTT.

The CDR3 protein is CAWSDDNFRGAQYF. Here the CDR3 DNA reads TGTGCCTGGAGCGATGACAATTTTCGTGGGGCCCAGTACTTC. J is TRBJ2-5 and V is TRBV30; no reliable D call. Deletions cut 3 bases from V and 9 bases from J, with 20 bases between. The CDR3 totals 14 residues. CDR1 is GTSNPN, CDR2 SVGIG, per germline (reference sequence).

This clone has more than one count but fewer than ten. This chain connects TRBV30 to TRBJ1-1, with D uncertain. This CDR3 spans 11 amino acids. Between the trimmed V and J ends, which lost 3 bases and 1 base, there was a span of 3 bases. Germline CDR1 and CDR2: GTSNPN and SVGIG (reference sequence). The CDR3 sequence: CAWRQNTEAFF. Here the CDR3 DNA reads TGTGCCTGGAGACAGAACACTGAAGCTTTCTTT.

The rearrangement uses TRBV28 and TRBJ2-2; 9 bases line up with TRBD2. The J segment lost 6 bases and the V segment lost 3 bases, leaving 5 bases of the junction unmatched. The CDR3 is made up of 15 amino acids. Germline CDR1 is MDHEN and CDR2 is SYDVKM. CDR3 in DNA: TGTGCCAGCAGTTTTTTGCGGGAGGGCGCCGGGGAGCTGTTTTTT. This sequence encodes CASSFLREGAGELFF.

The chain couples TRBV7-6 to TRBJ2-1, with TRBD2 matching over 8 bases. V lost 0 bases to trimming and J lost 7 bases; unmatched junction nucleotides: 11. Germline V gene lookup returns CDR1 SGHVS and CDR2 FNYEAQ. This CDR3 is built from 17 residues. The CDR3: CASSLALDSGAGNEQFF. The CDR3 DNA reads as TGTGCCAGCAGCTTAGCGTTGGATAGCGGGGCGGGAAATGAGCAGTTCTTC.

The table lists this clone with a few counts. The V call is TRBV15, the J call TRBJ2-5; D possibly matches TRBD1 or TRBD2 (7 bases each). Trimming took off 0 bases at V and 4 bases at J, with 15 bases between the two ends. The CDR3 totals 16 residues. Germline CDR1 LNHNV, CDR2 YYDKDF (reference sequence). CDR3 DNA: TGTGCCACCAGCAGAGATCAAGCGGGACAGAGAGAGACCCAGTACTTC. Protein sequence: CATSRDQAGQRETQYF.

The chain links TRBV7-6 to TRBJ2-7; D unresolved. From germline, CDR1 is SGHVS and CDR2 FNYEAQ. This CDR3 has 14 residues. V was shortened by 1 base and J by 0 bases, with 7 bases between the two germline ends. CDR3 protein: CASSLGQNSYEQYF. The CDR3, as DNA: TGTGCCAGCAGCTTAGGGCAGAACTCCTACGAGCAGTACTTC.

The CDR3 DNA is TGTGCCAGCAGCTTGGCCTCTAGGGGAGCTGGAAACACCATATATTTT. It translates to CASSLASRGAGNTIYF. The genes are TRBV5-6 and TRBJ1-3; tentative D call: TRBD1 (5 bases). Germline V gene lookup returns CDR1 SGHDT and CDR2 YYEEEE. The CDR3 consists of 16 residues. The ends were cut back, 0 bases at V and 2 bases at J, with 12 bases in the middle.

The chain joins TRBV7-8 to TRBJ2-7; the D is unclear. Germline CDR1 reads SGHVS; CDR2 reads FQNEAQ. This CDR3 is 14 amino acids long. The V end lost 1 base, the J end lost 7 bases, and 14 bases lay between the germline ends. CDR3 DNA sequence: TGTGCCAGCAGCTTAGGGGAAGCAGCGCTGGAGCAGTACTTC. Protein product: CASSLGEAALEQYF.

The rearrangement links TRBV5-4 to TRBJ2-1; 7 bases are shared with TRBD2. Germline V CDR1 and CDR2: SGHNT, YYREEE (reference sequence). Losses at the gene ends were 0 bases for V and 6 bases for J; bases not matched to a gene: 3. CDR3 length: 14 amino acids. The CDR3 protein is CASSLAGGRNEQFF. CDR3 sequence (DNA): TGTGCCAGCAGCTTGGCGGGAGGTCGCAATGAGCAGTTCTTC.

The sample holds a few counts of this clone. The rearrangement links TRBV30 to TRBJ2-7, with 8 nucleotides matching TRBD2. Trimming at V came to 5 bases and at J to 3 bases, leaving 3 bases not matched to a gene. This CDR3 has 12 residues. Germline V gene data show CDR1 as GTSNPN and CDR2 as SVGIG (reference sequence). CDR3 amino acids: CAWDTSGYEQYF. The CDR3 DNA reads as TGTGCCTGGGATACTAGCGGCTACGAGCAGTACTTC.

This clone was counted between two and nine times. This chain joins TRBV5-4 and TRBJ2-7, with D perhaps TRBD2 (5 bases). The germline gives CDR1 SGHNT, CDR2 YYREEE (reference sequence). Trimming shortened V by 4 bases and J by 2 bases, and 7 bases separated the two germline ends. This CDR3 contains 12 residues. The CDR3 spells CASSTGTYEQYF. DNA of the CDR3: TGTGCCAGCAGCACCGGGACCTACGAGCAGTACTTC.

In its sample, this clone was seen once. The chain joins TRBV29-1 to TRBJ2-7; either TRBD1 or TRBD2 may supply D (5 bases each). The CDR3 has 14 amino acids. V was cut by 3 bases and J by 5 bases, with 17 bases left in between. From germline, CDR1 is SQVTM and CDR2 ANQGSEA. CDR3 DNA: TGCAGCGTTGAGGGGGACGCGGGCGGCCACGAGCAGTACTTC. It codes for CSVEGDAGGHEQYF.

The rearrangement uses TRBV6-4 and TRBJ2-3, with 12 positions matching TRBD2. Per germline, CDR1 MRHNA and CDR2 SNTAGT. The V and J ends lost 6 bases and 4 bases, in that order; junction bases with no gene match: 5. The CDR3 length is 15 residues. CDR3 in DNA: TGTGCCAGCAGCCCTCTAGCGGGAGGGTCAGATACGCAGTATTTT. Its protein is CASSPLAGGSDTQYF.

This clone was seen only a few times. V gene TRBV30 combines with J gene TRBJ1-5; the D gene is possibly TRBD1 (5 bases). The CDR3 is 14 residues long. V gave up 3 bases and J gave up 0 bases, with 9 bases separating them. Germline loops: CDR1 GTSNPN, CDR2 SVGIG (reference sequence). The DNA for the CDR3 is TGTGCCTGGAGGAATAGGGGTAGCAATCAGCCCCAGCATTTT. It is translated as CAWRNRGSNQPQHF. Based on the CDR3 plus reference TRBV30 and TRBJ1-5, the full variable domain is SQTIHQWPATLVQPVGSPLSLECTVEGTSNPNLYWYRQAAGRGLQLLFYSVGIGQISSEVPQNLSASRPQDRQFILSSKKLLLSDSGFYLCAWRNRGSNQPQHFGDGTRLSIL.

V gene TRBV5-1 combines with J gene TRBJ2-7, with D possibly matching TRBD1 (5 bases). Germline V gives CDR1 SGHRS, CDR2 YFSETQ. The CDR3 is made up of 15 amino acids. V was trimmed by 3 bases and J by 1 base, leaving 14 bases between them. As DNA, the CDR3 is TGCGCCAGCAGCTCATCCAGGGCCCGGTCCTACGAGCAGTACTTC. It yields the protein CASSSSRARSYEQYF.

The chain employs TRBV27 and TRBJ2-7; tentatively, D is TRBD1 (5 bases). Germline CDR1 MNHEY, CDR2 SMNVEV (reference sequence). This CDR3 region has 13 residues. Trimming took off 5 bases at V and 6 bases at J, with 14 bases between the two ends. The CDR3 DNA follows: TGTGCCAGCAGTCCTGGTTTCGACAGCGAGCAGTACTTC. It yields the protein CASSPGFDSEQYF.

V gene TRBV7-3 combines with J gene TRBJ2-1; the match to TRBD1 covers 9 bases. The germline CDR1 and CDR2 sequences are SGHTA and FQGTGA. The J segment lost 6 bases and the V segment lost 6 bases, leaving 9 bases of the junction unmatched. The CDR3 length is 15 residues. The CDR3 coding sequence is TGTGCCAGCAGTTCACAGGGGGCAAGGGGCAATGAGCAGTTCTTC. Translating gives CASSSQGARGNEQFF. The full variable domain, in which reference TRBV7-3 and TRBJ2-1 provide the parts outside the CDR3, is GAGVSQTPSNKVTEKGKYVELRCDPISGHTALYWYRQSLGQGPEFLIYFQGTGAADDSGLPNDRFFAVRPEGSVSTLKIQRTERGDSAVYLCASSSQGARGNEQFFGPGTRLTVL.

The chain has TRBV28 and TRBJ2-7; either TRBD1 or TRBD2 may fit D (5 bases each). V lost 5 bases and J lost 6, with 14 bases in between. Germline CDR1 MDHEN, CDR2 SYDVKM. The CDR3 is 13 amino acids. CDR3 residues: CASSTLGPGEQYF. The CDR3 nucleotides are TGTGCCAGCAGTACCCTGGGACCGGGCGAGCAGTACTTC.

The V and J genes are TRBV19 and TRBJ1-1; D unresolved. Trimming took 4 bases from V and 2 from J, leaving 2 bases between them. From germline, CDR1 is LNHDA and CDR2 SQIVND (reference sequence). This CDR3 region has 11 residues. As DNA, the CDR3 is TGTGCCAGTAGTACCAACACTGAAGCTTTCTTT. This codes for CASSTNTEAFF.

This sequence joins TRBV7-2 and TRBJ2-7, with 8 bases fitting TRBD1. With 5 bases clipped from V and 2 bases from J, the junction kept 8 bases outside the gene matches. Per the germline V gene, CDR1 is SGHTA and CDR2 is FQGNSA. This CDR3 comprises 15 residues. For the CDR3, the DNA is TGTGCCAGCAGCCAGGGGACAGGATCTACCTACGAGCAGTACTTC. Its protein product is CASSQGTGSTYEQYF. Looking up the rest from reference TRBV7-2 and TRBJ2-7 gives the full variable domain: GAGVSQSPSNKVTEKGKDVELRCDPISGHTALYWYRQSLGQGLEFLIYFQGNSAPDKSGLPSDRFSAERTGGSVSTLTIQRTQQEDSAVYLCASSQGTGSTYEQYFGPGTRLTVT.

Only one count was recorded for this clone. The J gene is TRBJ2-3, the V gene TRBV19; D possibly corresponds to TRBD2 (6 bases). V lost 3 bases and J lost 4, with 8 bases in between. Germline V lookup: CDR1 LNHDA, CDR2 SQIVND (reference sequence). This CDR3 is built from 13 residues. As DNA, the CDR3 is TGTGCCAGTAGTATTCTAGCGTCAGATACGCAGTATTTT. Its translation is CASSILASDTQYF.